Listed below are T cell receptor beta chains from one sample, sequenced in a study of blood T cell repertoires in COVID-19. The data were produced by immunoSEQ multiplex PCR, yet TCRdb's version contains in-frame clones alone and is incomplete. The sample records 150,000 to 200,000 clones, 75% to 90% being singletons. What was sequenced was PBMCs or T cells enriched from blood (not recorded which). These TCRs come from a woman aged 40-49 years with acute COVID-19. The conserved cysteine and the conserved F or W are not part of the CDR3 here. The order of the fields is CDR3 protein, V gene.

CDR3 protein: ASSLGGADRTDTQY; V gene: TRBV5-1
CDR3 protein: ASSPGGTSGRYEQY; V gene: TRBV7-9
CDR3 protein: ASSPRGDIWNEQY; V gene: TRBV2
CDR3 protein: ASSVRTGNLVGPQH; V gene: TRBV9
CDR3 protein: ASSLGGVNTEAF; V gene: TRBV11-2
CDR3 protein: ASSFLGTSGGTGELF; V gene: TRBV5-5
CDR3 protein: ASSQEGHTRNTIY; V gene: TRBV4-2
CDR3 protein: AAQGLNGYT; V gene: TRBV2
CDR3 protein: ASSLSGYTQY; V gene: TRBV7-9
CDR3 protein: ASSPPNYNSPLH; V gene: TRBV28
CDR3 protein: ASSRQGALDYGYT; V gene: TRBV7-9
CDR3 protein: ASSGRTGRGNTEAF; V gene: TRBV6-1
CDR3 protein: ASSASSGGGYEQY; V gene: TRBV9
CDR3 protein: ASSQAGSGGETQY; V gene: TRBV3-1/TRBV3-2
CDR3 protein: ASLGLAGGYEQY; V gene: TRBV6-6
CDR3 protein: ASSLLGTVLYYGYT; V gene: TRBV7-9
CDR3 protein: ASSQLHSYNEQF; V gene: TRBV5-4
CDR3 protein: ASSSTGAGNTIY; V gene: TRBV5-1
CDR3 protein: ASSSRDSYNEQF; V gene: TRBV6-5
CDR3 protein: ASSRGQGGWSYNSPLH; V gene: TRBV4-1
CDR3 protein: ASTPTGSYNEQF; V gene: TRBV5-1
CDR3 protein: ASSPGPSNQPQH; V gene: TRBV18
CDR3 protein: ASSESGQGFYGYT; V gene: TRBV6-1
CDR3 protein: ASSLSGLASNTGELF; V gene: TRBV28
CDR3 protein: AGRDSSTDTQY; V gene: TRBV6-6
CDR3 protein: ASSSRQGVGEKLF; V gene: TRBV7-9
CDR3 protein: ASSQRGYYQETQY; V gene: TRBV4-1
CDR3 protein: ASSRVQGYEQY; V gene: TRBV25-1
CDR3 protein: ASSLTSGRAADTQY; V gene: TRBV7-2
CDR3 protein: ASSEGGREAF; V gene: TRBV2
CDR3 protein: ASTKNRGFEAF; V gene: TRBV28
CDR3 protein: ASSQDGQGEAKNIQY; V gene: TRBV3-1/TRBV3-2
CDR3 protein: ASSSAGTSSYNEQF; V gene: TRBV5-4
CDR3 protein: ASKGDFTDTQY; V gene: TRBV2
CDR3 protein: ASSTERGGPHNEQF; V gene: TRBV11-2
CDR3 protein: ASSVPAGNNSPLH; V gene: TRBV2
CDR3 protein: AGAGNMNTEAF; V gene: TRBV2
CDR3 protein: ASSTREGSGNEQF; V gene: TRBV19
CDR3 protein: ASSRDRASANEKLF; V gene: TRBV18
CDR3 protein: AISEIRNTEAF; V gene: TRBV10-3
CDR3 protein: ASSFRGGNNQPQH; V gene: TRBV7-2
CDR3 protein: ASSFVPGETEQF; V gene: TRBV12-1
CDR3 protein: ASRAGLFTDTQY; V gene: TRBV2
CDR3 protein: ASSQSGTGYEQY; V gene: TRBV7-6
CDR3 protein: ASSLTLRGSDTQY; V gene: TRBV7-9
CDR3 protein: ASRPRRGLNTGELF; V gene: TRBV11-2
CDR3 protein: ASSGAGTTSTDTQY; V gene: TRBV7-2
CDR3 protein: ADFDLSGANVLT; V gene: TRBV4-1
CDR3 protein: ASSFPASGQETQY; V gene: TRBV6-6
CDR3 protein: ASGGVGDTQY; V gene: TRBV7-9
CDR3 protein: ASSLGLADNEQF; V gene: TRBV7-2
CDR3 protein: ASSRSGNPTDTQY; V gene: TRBV19
CDR3 protein: ASSFWTTYEQY; V gene: TRBV5-6
CDR3 protein: ASSQVIQFTEAF; V gene: TRBV5-6
CDR3 protein: ASSDREGLYNEQF; V gene: TRBV9
CDR3 protein: ASSNWMTGGTYEQY; V gene: TRBV19
CDR3 protein: ASSSGQGGSSYNSPLH; V gene: TRBV11-3
CDR3 protein: ASSLPGSEQF; V gene: TRBV5-6
CDR3 protein: ASSYGGQGSLEQY; V gene: TRBV5-4
CDR3 protein: ASSQEYRFNEKLF; V gene: TRBV14